A single sample is the source of the 22 T cell receptor beta chains below, sequenced in a study of neurological immune-mediated disorders. TCRdb reanalysed the 5' RACE reads using MiXCR and keeps one entry per CDR3 protein. The sample has 70,000 to 95,000 distinct CDR3 sequences, 13% to 15% seen once. Sequenced: PBMCs. Every receptor here comes from a woman aged 45-60 years in good health.

This clonotype showed up many times. The chain uses TRBV15 and TRBJ2-1, with D perhaps TRBD1 or TRBD2 (6 bases each). Trimming cost V 0 bases and J 0 bases, with 12 bases left between them. The germline gives CDR1 LNHNV, CDR2 YYDKDF (reference sequence). The CDR3 runs to 17 residues. This CDR3 reads CATSRDYGGLSYNEQFF. DNA of the CDR3: TGTGCCACCAGCAGAGATTACGGGGGCCTCTCCTACAATGAGCAGTTCTTC.

This chain links TRBV7-9 with TRBJ2-2, with D unresolved. From germline, CDR1 is SEHNR and CDR2 FQNEAQ (reference sequence). This CDR3 spans 17 amino acids. Trimming took off 4 bases at V and 3 bases at J, with 18 bases between the two ends. The CDR3 reads CASSSGRGVSDTGELFF. The DNA of the CDR3 is TGTGCCAGCAGCTCCGGACGTGGGGTTTCGGACACCGGGGAGCTGTTTTTT.

Many counts were recorded for this clonotype. The gene calls are TRBV29-1 and TRBJ1-1; D gene ambiguous. Germline V gives CDR1 SQVTM, CDR2 ANQGSEA. The V end was cut by 3 bases, the J end by 2 bases, with 10 bases between. This CDR3 contains 13 residues. The CDR3 loop reads CSVELRSNTEAFF. The CDR3 DNA is TGCAGCGTTGAGTTGAGAAGCAACACTGAAGCTTTCTTT.

The chain links TRBV27 to TRBJ2-5, with 8 bases that match TRBD1. This CDR3 is 15 amino acids long. The junction had 9 bases not matched to a gene; V was cut back by 5 bases and J by 4 bases. CDR1 is MNHEY and CDR2 is SMNVEV in the germline V gene (reference sequence). The CDR3 loop reads CASSALRQGRETQYF. Here the CDR3 DNA reads TGTGCCAGCAGTGCCCTCCGACAGGGGAGAGAGACCCAGTACTTC.

At least ten counts were recorded for this clonotype. The V gene is TRBV5-1, the J gene TRBJ2-5, with 8 bases fitting TRBD2. CDR1 and CDR2 from the germline V gene are SGHRS and YFSETQ. CDR3 size: 14 residues. The V segment lost 5 bases and the J segment 2 bases; nucleotides outside the gene matches: 5. CDR3: CASRQREIQETQYF. The DNA of the CDR3 is TGCGCCAGCAGGCAGCGGGAGATTCAAGAGACCCAGTACTTC. Using reference TRBV5-1 and TRBJ2-5 for the parts outside the CDR3, the full variable domain is KAGVTQTPRYLIKTRGQQVTLSCSPISGHRSVSWYQQTPGQGLQFLFEYFSETQRNKGNFPGRFSGRQFSNSRSEMNVSTLELGDSALYLCASRQREIQETQYFGPGTRLLVL.

This clonotype has a count of ten or more. At one end the junction does not follow the germline gene, possibly because of a read error. The rearrangement uses TRBV5-1 and TRBJ2-1; 10 bases line up with TRBD2. Germline CDR1 SGHRS, CDR2 YFSETQ. The CDR3 consists of 16 residues. CDR3 amino acids: CVSSSLAGGSYNEQFF. The CDR3 DNA follows: TGCGTCAGCAGCTCTTTAGCGGGAGGATCCTACAATGAGCAGTTCTTC. The full variable domain, in which reference TRBV5-1 and TRBJ2-1 provide the parts outside the CDR3, is KAGVTQTPRYLIKTRGQQVTLSCSPISGHRSVSWYQQTPGQGLQFLFEYFSETQRNKGNFPGRFSGRQFSNSRSEMNVSTLELGDSALYLCVSSSLAGGSYNEQFFGPGTRLTVL.

This clonotype was seen ten or more times. The chain joins TRBV10-3 to TRBJ2-3; a weak D match, TRBD2 (6 bases). V was clipped by 2 bases and J by 2 bases, with 14 bases between them. Germline V lookup: CDR1 ENHRY, CDR2 SYGVKD. The CDR3 is 16 amino acids. CDR3: CAISERGLRNTDTQYF. The DNA of the CDR3 is TGTGCCATCAGTGAGCGGGGACTGAGGAACACAGATACGCAGTATTTT.

V gene TRBV5-5 combines with J gene TRBJ2-7; 10 bases align to TRBD1. The CDR3 totals 14 residues. CDR1 is SGHKS, CDR2 YYEKEE, per germline (reference sequence). Trimming removed 2 bases from V and 4 bases from J; junction bases left unmatched: 3. The CDR3 region has the DNA TGTGCCAGCAGCTTCACGGACAGGGGGTACGAGCAGTACTTC. It translates to CASSFTDRGYEQYF.

This clonotype was counted ten times or more. J is TRBJ2-7 and V is TRBV7-2, with TRBD2 matching over 14 bases. The J segment lost 8 bases and the V segment lost 5 bases, leaving 8 bases of the junction unmatched. This CDR3 contains 15 residues. The germline V gene has CDR1 SGHTA and CDR2 FQGNSA. The CDR3 sequence: CASSQGLAGGPKQYF. CDR3 DNA sequence: TGTGCCAGCAGCCAAGGACTAGCGGGAGGCCCAAAGCAGTACTTC.

There are many counts of this clonotype. CDR3 nucleotide sequence: TGCAGCGTTGAGGGCGGCTACGAGCAGTACTTC. The encoded protein is CSVEGGYEQYF. V usage is TRBV29-1 and J usage is TRBJ2-7; D unresolved. Germline V lookup: CDR1 SQVTM, CDR2 ANQGSEA. CDR3 length: 11 amino acids. The germline V and J ends were trimmed by 3 bases and 3 bases, with 6 bases remaining between them.

This clonotype was observed a handful of times. The chain joins TRBV7-8 to TRBJ2-5; D possibly corresponds to TRBD2 (6 bases). Trimming left V 5 bases short and J 5 bases short, with 18 bases between. CDR1 and CDR2 (germline): SGHVS, FQNEAQ. CDR3 length equals 15 residues. The CDR3 loop reads CASSATTSIGETQYF. CDR3 DNA: TGTGCCAGCAGCGCTACAACTAGCATTGGGGAGACCCAGTACTTC.

This clonotype was recorded many times. The V call is TRBV20-1, the J call TRBJ2-7; 8 nucleotides align to TRBD1. The CDR3 totals 16 residues. Germline-derived CDR1 and CDR2 are DFQATT and SNEGSKA (reference sequence). Trimming cost V 0 bases and J 2 bases; bases outside gene matches: 9. The CDR3 protein is CSARDLTGRGPYEQYF. CDR3 sequence (DNA): TGCAGTGCTAGAGATCTGACGGGCAGGGGGCCCTACGAGCAGTACTTC.

This clonotype has only a few counts. This sequence joins TRBV5-1 and TRBJ2-1; D may be TRBD2 (5 bases). V was trimmed by 1 base and J by 8 bases, leaving 16 bases between them. Germline V gene lookup returns CDR1 SGHRS and CDR2 YFSETQ. The CDR3 runs 15 residues. CDR3: CASSLHQRIGDEQFF. For the CDR3, the DNA is TGCGCCAGCAGCTTGCACCAAAGGATCGGGGATGAGCAGTTCTTC.

The chain links TRBV7-9 to TRBJ2-1; weak D call: TRBD2 (6 bases). Germline V gene lookup returns CDR1 SEHNR and CDR2 FQNEAQ (reference sequence). V was clipped by 2 bases and J by 8 bases, with 22 bases between them. The CDR3 covers 17 residues. The CDR3 here is CASSLRGGGGPTDEQFF. The CDR3 bases are TGTGCCAGCAGCTTAAGGGGAGGAGGCGGGCCCACGGATGAGCAGTTCTTC. Together with reference TRBV7-9 and TRBJ2-1, the CDR3 gives the full variable domain: DTGVSQNPRHKITKRGQNVTFRCDPISEHNRLYWYRQTLGQGPEFLTYFQNEAQLEKSRLLSDRFSAERPKGSFSTLEIQRTEQGDSAMYLCASSLRGGGGPTDEQFFGPGTRLTVL.

Concerning this clonotype itself: A much larger clone lies a single base off, so this may be a read error. The chain couples TRBV12-3 or TRBV12-4 to TRBJ2-2; D perhaps matches TRBD2 (5 bases). There are 14 residues in the CDR3. The CDR3 spells CASRPPANTGEPFF. CDR3 coding DNA: TGTGCCAGCAGGCCGCCAGCGAACACCGGGGAGCCGTTTTTT.

This clonotype was detected many times. The V gene is TRBV14, the J gene TRBJ2-3; 7 bases are shared with TRBD2. From germline, CDR1 is SGHDN and CDR2 FVKESK. The CDR3 extends over 16 amino acids. Losses at the gene ends were 3 bases for V and 4 bases for J; bases not matched to a gene: 10. The CDR3 DNA reads as TGTGCCAGCAGCCAGAGATGGAGCGGGGACCCAGATACGCAGTATTTT. Amino acid sequence: CASSQRWSGDPDTQYF.

The count of this clonotype is one. J is TRBJ1-5 and V is TRBV19; D is undetermined. Germline V lookup: CDR1 LNHDA, CDR2 SQIVND (reference sequence). The CDR3 contains 14 residues. The V and J ends lost 4 bases and 0 bases respectively, with 7 bases between them. CDR3 DNA: TGTGCCAGTAGTACCCGACTTAGCAATCAGCCCCAGCATTTT. Translation gives CASSTRLSNQPQHF.

The chain uses TRBV6-1 and TRBJ2-3; weak D call: TRBD1 (5 bases). The germline V gene has CDR1 MNHNS and CDR2 SASEGT. The CDR3 runs 16 residues. V was cut by 0 bases and J by 4 bases, with 14 bases left in between. The DNA for the CDR3 is TGTGCCAGCAGTGAAGCCTGGGGTCAGGGTTCAGATACGCAGTATTTT. It encodes CASSEAWGQGSDTQYF.

As for this clonotype: This may arise from a read error, as a much more abundant clone is one base away. The J gene is TRBJ2-2, the V gene TRBV5-5, with D perhaps matching TRBD1 (5 bases). Germline V gives CDR1 SGHKS, CDR2 YYEKEE (reference sequence). The length of the CDR3 is 13 residues. The CDR3 nucleotides read TGTGTCAGCAGCTCCTGGGGCTCCGGGGAGCTGTTTTTT. Its translation is CVSSSWGSGELFF.

This clonotype came up many times. The V gene is TRBV7-2, the J gene TRBJ2-1, with D unresolved. Germline CDR1 SGHTA, CDR2 FQGNSA. The V end was cut by 1 base, the J end by 0 bases, with 7 bases between. The CDR3 loop spans 15 amino acids. The CDR3: CASSLVSDSYNEQFF. CDR3 nucleotide sequence: TGTGCCAGCAGCTTAGTTTCTGACTCCTACAATGAGCAGTTCTTC.

This clonotype was detected ten times or more. The gene calls are TRBV5-1 and TRBJ2-7; 12 positions agree with TRBD2. The germline gives CDR1 SGHRS, CDR2 YFSETQ. This CDR3 has 16 amino acids. V lost 0 bases and J lost 1; bases outside the gene matches: 2. Here the CDR3 reads CASSLASGGVSYEQYF. The CDR3 nucleotides are TGCGCCAGCAGCTTGGCTAGCGGGGGGGTATCCTACGAGCAGTACTTC.

This clonotype was seen at least ten times. The chain links TRBV7-2 to TRBJ2-3; 9 bases agree with TRBD1. J gave up 7 bases and V 5 bases, and 10 bases lay outside the gene matches. Germline loops: CDR1 SGHTA, CDR2 FQGNSA. The CDR3 runs to 15 residues. The CDR3 reads CASSPPGTGRNTQYF. Written as DNA, the CDR3 is TGTGCCAGCAGCCCTCCCGGGACAGGGAGAAATACGCAGTATTTT.